The TCR beta chain described here comes from a study of cytomegalovirus exposure and HLA in healthy donors. Study as a whole: Among about 380 genotyped donors, 80% to 90% fell in the Caucasian-associated ancestry cluster.

Study-level points and caveats: Rarity marked most TCR sequences, yet some public TCRs occurred in many donors. Likely technical artifact: a cluster of highly shared sequence variants. In a later analysis, a genetic analysis reported fewer productive-TCR N-insertions in an Asian-associated ancestry cluster than the cohort average.

In germline, CDR1 is SGHAT, CDR2 FQNNGV. This CDR3 is built from 14 residues. V was clipped by 4 bases and J by 6 bases, with 13 bases between them. Primers included in the PCR were 60 Vbeta and 13 Jbeta primers. Only in-frame clones appear in the TCRdb table, and some are missing; sequencing was by immunoSEQ multiplex PCR. This table has under 250,000 clones, about 80% appearing once. For this clone: Its antigen is unknown.

The receptor's source is a man younger than 35 in good health and CMV-seronegative. The sequencing sample was made of PBMCs. The chain joins TRBV11-2 to TRBJ1-5, with TRBD1 as a possible D gene (6 bases). CDR3 nucleotide sequence: TGTGCCAGCAGCTCCACCACAGGGTCTCAGCCCCAGCATTTT. Translated, it gives CASSSTTGSQPQHF.